Below, 26 T cell receptor beta chains from the same sample are listed, as sequenced in a study of T cell changes during pregnancy in multiple sclerosis. Sequencing used immunoSEQ multiplex PCR; TCRdb keeps in-frame clones, though not all of them. Here the sample spans 45,000 to 65,000 clones, around 90% being singletons. Sequenced material: CD4+ T cells from peripheral blood mononuclear cells, taken in the third trimester of pregnancy. Every receptor here comes from a female donor with multiple sclerosis, enrolled in a pregnancy study.

The chain joins TRBV6-6 to TRBJ2-5; 7 bases agree with TRBD1. After removal of 7 bases from V and 2 bases from J, the junction contained 13 bases not matched to a gene. This CDR3 spans 16 amino acids. Germline-derived CDR1 and CDR2 are MNHNY and SVGAGI (reference sequence). The CDR3 region has the DNA TGTGCCAGCACCTACCCCGGGACAGTAGAGCAAGAGACCCAGTACTTC. The encoded protein is CASTYPGTVEQETQYF.

The genes are TRBV19 and TRBJ2-5; possibly TRBD2 for D (5 bases). Trimming took off 2 bases at V and 4 bases at J, with 8 bases between the two ends. This CDR3 is built from 13 residues. Germline values: CDR1 LNHDA, CDR2 SQIVND (reference sequence). The CDR3 region is CASSISGGETQYF. CDR3 coding DNA: TGTGCCAGTAGTATAAGCGGTGGAGAGACCCAGTACTTC.

The DNA for the CDR3 is TGTGCCAGTAATCAGGGCTCCTACAATGAGCAGTTCTTC. Its protein is CASNQGSYNEQFF. J is TRBJ2-1 and V is TRBV19, with D tentatively TRBD1 (5 bases). Trimming pared 7 bases from V and 0 bases from J, leaving 7 bases between. The CDR3 runs 13 residues. CDR1 LNHDA and CDR2 SQIVND come from the germline V gene (reference sequence).

The V gene is TRBV14, the J gene TRBJ1-6; the D gene is possibly TRBD1 (5 bases). In germline, CDR1 is SGHDN, CDR2 FVKESK. V was cut by 0 bases and J by 7 bases, with 7 bases left in between. The length of the CDR3 is 14 residues. CDR3 sequence (DNA): TGTGCCAGCAGCCAAGAGTGGACAAATTCACCCCTCCACTTT. This encodes CASSQEWTNSPLHF.

V usage is TRBV6-5 and J usage is TRBJ1-1, with a possible D match to TRBD1 (5 bases). Germline V gene data show CDR1 as MNHEY and CDR2 as SVGAGI. The CDR3 consists of 14 residues. Trimming pared 2 bases from V and 1 base from J, leaving 8 bases between. CDR3 bases: TGTGCCAGCAGTTACCACGGGGGGAACACTGAAGCTTTCTTT. It translates to CASSYHGGNTEAFF.

The CDR3 reads CASRRDPGVSYEQYF. In nucleotides, the CDR3 is TGTGCCAGTAGGAGAGATCCCGGGGTCTCCTACGAGCAGTACTTC. The chain is built from TRBV19 and TRBJ2-7; D is possibly TRBD2 (5 bases). Germline values: CDR1 LNHDA, CDR2 SQIVND (reference sequence). The CDR3 runs to 15 residues. V lost 6 bases and J 0 bases, leaving 15 bases between the germline ends. Full variable domain (rest looked up from reference TRBV19 and TRBJ2-7): DGGITQSPKYLFRKEGQNVTLSCEQNLNHDAMYWYRQDPGQGLRLIYYSQIVNDFQKGDIAEGYSVSREKKESFPLTVTSAQKNPTAFYLCASRRDPGVSYEQYFGPGTRLTVT.

The rearrangement uses TRBV15 and TRBJ1-2, with D possibly TRBD1 on 6 matching bases. The CDR3 runs to 14 residues. Germline CDR1 and CDR2: LNHNV and YYDKDF (reference sequence). Trimming took off 2 bases at V and 8 bases at J, with 15 bases between the two ends. The CDR3 DNA sequence: TGTGCCACCAGCAGATACAGGGACCCGGGGGGCTACACCTTC. Residues: CATSRYRDPGGYTF.

The chain joins TRBV11-2 to TRBJ1-1; 9 nucleotides line up with TRBD1. Germline CDR1 is SGHAT and CDR2 is FQNNGV. The CDR3 length is 15 residues. Trimming took 5 bases from V and 5 from J; bases not matched to a gene: 9. CDR3 in amino acids: CASSDNRGRWTEAFF. CDR3 nucleotide sequence: TGTGCCAGCAGCGATAACAGGGGGCGTTGGACTGAAGCTTTCTTT.

The J gene is TRBJ2-3, the V gene TRBV2; 7 bases fit TRBD2. CDR3 length: 15 residues. J lost 4 bases, V lost 8 bases, and 12 bases had no gene match. Germline values: CDR1 SNHLY, CDR2 FYNNEI. The CDR3 DNA follows: TGTGCCAGCCACGTCAAGGGACTAAGGTCAGATACGCAGTATTTT. It yields the protein CASHVKGLRSDTQYF.

This rearrangement joins TRBV29-1 to TRBJ2-1; 8 bases agree with TRBD2. There are 15 residues in the CDR3. Germline loops: CDR1 SQVTM, CDR2 ANQGSEA. The V gene end was trimmed by 3 bases and the J gene end by 4 bases; junction bases not matched to a gene: 8. The DNA of the CDR3 is TGCAGCGTTGAGAATAGCGGGGTGGGGTACAATGAGCAGTTCTTC. This codes for CSVENSGVGYNEQFF.

V usage is TRBV6-1 and J usage is TRBJ1-2; D is uncertain. The CDR3 is 12 amino acids. The V gene's germline CDR1 is MNHNS and CDR2 SASEGT. Between the trimmed V and J ends, which lost 2 bases and 4 bases, there was a span of 5 bases. The CDR3 DNA reads TGTGCCAGCAGTGAACTCTCCTATGGCTACACCTTC. Translation: CASSELSYGYTF.

The J gene is TRBJ2-5, the V gene TRBV9, with TRBD1 matching over 8 bases. Unmatched junction bases numbered 6, after V lost 3 bases and J lost 5 bases. The CDR3 totals 14 residues. Germline CDR1 and CDR2: SGDLS and YYNGEE. In nucleotides, the CDR3 is TGTGCCAGCAGCGAGACAGGGGCTGATGAGACCCAGTACTTC. As protein: CASSETGADETQYF.

The chain couples TRBV19 to TRBJ2-5, with 8 positions matching TRBD1. J lost 2 bases, V lost 6 bases, and 5 bases had no gene match. Germline assignment: CDR1 LNHDA and CDR2 SQIVND (reference sequence). This CDR3 comprises 14 residues. As DNA, the CDR3 is TGTGCCAGTAGCCTTACAGGGGGTCAAGAGACCCAGTACTTC. Translating it yields CASSLTGGQETQYF.

V gene TRBV5-6 combines with J gene TRBJ2-7; weak D call: TRBD1 (6 bases). CDR3 length: 16 amino acids. V lost 1 base, J lost 3 bases, and 17 bases lay in between. From germline, CDR1 is SGHDT and CDR2 YYEEEE. DNA of the CDR3: TGTGCCAGCAGCTTGATCAGGGGTGGGTTCCTCTACGAGCAGTACTTC. Translated: CASSLIRGGFLYEQYF. Filled out from reference TRBV5-6 and TRBJ2-7, the complete variable domain reads DAGVTQSPTHLIKTRGQQVTLRCSPKSGHDTVSWYQQALGQGPQFIFQYYEEEERQRGNFPDRFSGHQFPNYSSELNVNALLLGDSALYLCASSLIRGGFLYEQYFGPGTRLTVT.

This chain joins TRBV29-1 and TRBJ2-5; D not certain. The CDR3 totals 12 residues. Trimming stripped 7 bases from V and 0 bases from J, with 9 bases between. Germline CDR1 and CDR2: SQVTM and ANQGSEA. This CDR3 is CSARDYQETQYF. CDR3 nucleotide sequence: TGCAGCGCCAGAGACTACCAAGAGACCCAGTACTTC.

This clone occurred once. The chain is built from TRBV27 and TRBJ1-1; D uncertain. This CDR3 spans 14 amino acids. V was clipped by 6 bases and J by 10 bases, with 21 bases between them. Germline loops: CDR1 MNHEY, CDR2 SMNVEV (reference sequence). This CDR3 is CASRSSREGLGAFF. In nucleotides, the CDR3 is TGTGCCAGCAGGTCCTCGCGTGAGGGTCTGGGAGCTTTCTTT.

The chain combines TRBV7-9 with TRBJ1-6, with D perhaps matching TRBD1 (5 bases). V shed 5 bases and J shed 7 bases, with 15 bases lying between them. The germline V gene encodes CDR1 SEHNR and CDR2 FQNEAQ (reference sequence). There are 15 residues in the CDR3. CDR3 in amino acids: CASSEQAVGNSPLHF. CDR3 bases: TGTGCCAGCAGCGAACAGGCCGTTGGGAATTCACCCCTCCACTTT.

This chain uses TRBV6-1 with TRBJ2-1, with D perhaps matching TRBD2 (5 bases). In germline, CDR1 is MNHNS, CDR2 SASEGT. Trimming took 1 base from V and 7 from J, leaving 11 bases between them. The CDR3 spans 14 residues. The CDR3: CASSEGHTGNEQFF. Written as DNA, the CDR3 is TGTGCCAGCAGTGAAGGACATACGGGGAATGAGCAGTTCTTC.

This clone was seen a single time. This chain joins TRBV6-7 and TRBJ2-6; D may be TRBD1 (5 bases). TRBV6-7 is sorted into the ORF group, with uncertain function. This CDR3 has 14 amino acids. Trimming left V 6 bases short and J 2 bases short, with 8 bases between. The CDR3 is CASRVRAGANVLTF. As DNA, the CDR3 is TGTGCCAGCAGGGTCAGGGCTGGGGCCAACGTCCTGACTTTC.

The chain carries TRBV6-1 and TRBJ1-1; D unresolved. The V gene lost 4 bases and the J gene lost 4 bases, with 13 bases spanning the gap. Germline V CDR1 and CDR2: MNHNS, SASEGT. The CDR3 is 14 amino acids. The CDR3 loop reads CASSVRGFITEAFF. In nucleotides, the CDR3 is TGTGCCAGCAGTGTACGAGGGTTTATCACTGAAGCTTTCTTT.

The rearrangement joins TRBV7-3 to TRBJ2-1, with a weak D call TRBD1 (5 bases). The V gene lost 2 bases and the J gene lost 4 bases, with 6 bases spanning the gap. CDR3 size: 13 residues. Germline lookup yields CDR1 SGHTA and CDR2 FQGTGA. The CDR3 nucleotides read TGTGCCAGCAGCTTAGGGGCTTACAATGAGCAGTTCTTC. Its protein product is CASSLGAYNEQFF.

The gene calls are TRBV4-1 and TRBJ1-2, with D uncertain. The V end lost 1 base, the J end lost 4 bases, and 19 bases lay between the germline ends. The CDR3 contains 17 residues. CDR1 and CDR2 from the germline V gene are MGHRA and YSYEKL. The CDR3 spells CASSQAPPRGRSYGYTF. In nucleotides, the CDR3 is TGCGCCAGCAGCCAAGCTCCCCCCAGAGGAAGGTCCTATGGCTACACCTTC.

The chain links TRBV7-2 to TRBJ1-3; D remains unclear. Deletions cut 5 bases from V and 7 bases from J, with 9 bases between. Looked up from germline, CDR1 is SGHTA and CDR2 is FQGNSA. The CDR3 covers 12 residues. CDR3 nucleotide sequence: TGTGCCAGCAGCAATAGGAGGAACACCATATATTTT. This encodes CASSNRRNTIYF.

The chain carries TRBV10-2 and TRBJ2-3; TRBD2 might be the D (7 bases). The CDR3 consists of 16 residues. The germline V and J ends were trimmed by 3 bases and 0 bases, with 13 bases remaining between them. Germline V gives CDR1 WSHSY, CDR2 SAAADI. In DNA form, the CDR3 reads TGCGCCAGCAGTGACCACCGGGGGGCTAGCACAGATACGCAGTATTTT. This sequence encodes CASSDHRGASTDTQYF.

In DNA, the CDR3 is TGTGCCAGCGCGGCAGGACAGGGGGGCACGCATGAGCAGTTCTTC. Translation gives CASAAGQGGTHEQFF. The V and J genes are TRBV6-1 and TRBJ2-1, with 10 bases fitting TRBD1. The CDR3 is 15 amino acids. Trimming cost V 8 bases and J 8 bases; bases outside gene matches: 12. Germline V lookup: CDR1 MNHNS, CDR2 SASEGT.

This rearrangement joins TRBV9 to TRBJ2-3, with D possibly being TRBD2 (5 bases). Germline loops: CDR1 SGDLS, CDR2 YYNGEE. V dropped 0 bases and J dropped 5 bases, with 10 bases sitting between them. The CDR3 is 14 amino acids. DNA of the CDR3: TGTGCCAGCAGCGTAGGCGGGTCTATAGATACGCAGTATTTT. Its translation: CASSVGGSIDTQYF.